This T cell receptor (beta chain) stems from a study of T cell responses to AZD1222 COVID-19 vaccine. Study results and caveats: Reports say nearly half of spike-specific TCRs go after unmutated variant regions. Donors were largely white British and mainly female; clonal diversity was possibly underestimated.

Only in-frame clones appear in the TCRdb table, and some are missing; sequencing was by immunoSEQ multiplex PCR. The data hold about 130,000 clones, with about 90% observed a single time. Germline V gives CDR1 GTSNPN, CDR2 SVGIG (reference sequence). V was clipped by 2 bases and J by 5 bases; unmatched bases: 6. This CDR3 spans 15 amino acids. Concerning this clone: The antigen is undetermined.

Sequenced here: peripheral blood, sampled 28 days after the second AZD1222 dose. V usage is TRBV30 and J usage is TRBJ2-5; 12 bases match TRBD1. The TCR was taken from an adult who received the AZD1222 COVID-19 vaccine. The CDR3: CAWSPGQGAWETQYF. The CDR3 DNA follows: TGTGCCTGGAGTCCGGGACAGGGGGCATGGGAGACCCAGTACTTC. Filled out from reference TRBV30 and TRBJ2-5, the complete variable domain reads SQTIHQWPATLVQPVGSPLSLECTVEGTSNPNLYWYRQAAGRGLQLLFYSVGIGQISSEVPQNLSASRPQDRQFILSSKKLLLSDSGFYLCAWSPGQGAWETQYFGPGTRLLVL.